The 4 T cell receptor beta chains given below trace back to one sample, sequenced in a study of blood T cell repertoires in COVID-19. The assay was immunoSEQ multiplex PCR, and TCRdb's table has in-frame clones only and misses some. The data hold about 84,000 clones, with 65% to 90% observed a single time. Sequencing was performed on peripheral blood. The source of these receptors is a man older than 75 with active or convalescent COVID-19.

The V call is TRBV29-1, the J call TRBJ2-7, with D maybe TRBD2 (5 bases). V lost 3 bases and J lost 6, with 15 bases in between. The CDR3 is made up of 13 amino acids. CDR1 and CDR2 from the germline V gene are SQVTM and ANQGSEA. The CDR3 sequence: CSVESQGLGEQYF. The CDR3, as DNA: TGCAGCGTTGAGTCCCAAGGACTTGGCGAGCAGTACTTC.

This clone occurred once. CDR3 coding DNA: TGTGCCAGCAGCCGCGAGGGCACTAGCTCGGGCGAGCAGTACTTC. It translates to CASSREGTSSGEQYF. The rearrangement joins TRBV5-4 to TRBJ2-7; a weak D match, TRBD2 (6 bases). The CDR3 is made up of 15 amino acids. Germline CDR1 is SGHNT and CDR2 is YYREEE (reference sequence). The ends were cut back, 4 bases at V and 6 bases at J, with 20 bases in the middle.

The J gene is TRBJ1-5, the V gene TRBV19, with D possibly matching TRBD1 (6 bases). Germline assignment: CDR1 LNHDA and CDR2 SQIVND (reference sequence). The ends were cut back, 5 bases at V and 1 base at J, with 12 bases in the middle. The CDR3 runs 15 residues. CDR3 DNA: TGTGCCAGTAGTGTAATACAGGGAAGCAATCAGCCCCAGCATTTT. The encoded protein is CASSVIQGSNQPQHF.

V gene TRBV5-4 combines with J gene TRBJ2-1; TRBD2 matches 8 bases. Trimming at V came to 4 bases and at J to 5 bases, leaving 14 bases not matched to a gene. The CDR3 totals 17 residues. Germline V lookup: CDR1 SGHNT, CDR2 YYREEE (reference sequence). The CDR3 sequence is CASSPDASGRLNNEQFF. For the CDR3, the DNA is TGTGCCAGCAGCCCCGACGCGAGCGGGAGACTCAACAATGAGCAGTTCTTC.